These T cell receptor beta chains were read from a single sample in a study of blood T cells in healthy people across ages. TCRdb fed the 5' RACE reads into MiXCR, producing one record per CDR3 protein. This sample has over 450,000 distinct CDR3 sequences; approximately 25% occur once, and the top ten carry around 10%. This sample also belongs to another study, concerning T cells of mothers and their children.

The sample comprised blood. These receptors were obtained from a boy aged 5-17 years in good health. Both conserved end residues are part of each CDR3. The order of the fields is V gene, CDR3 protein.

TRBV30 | CAWSMHREQPQHF
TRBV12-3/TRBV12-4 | CASSPRAGLRTDTQYF
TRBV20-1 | CSARPGLTQETQYF
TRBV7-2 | CASSLGGLEYEQYF
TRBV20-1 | CSAPPGGYGYTF
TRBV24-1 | CATSDFRGGADATQYF
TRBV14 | CASSQGRRQGERTEAFF
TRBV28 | CASSLFDRMNTEAFF
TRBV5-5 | CASSSDGGLFGYTF
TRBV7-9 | CASSSGWQVANEKLFF
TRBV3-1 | CASSQPGPRETQYF
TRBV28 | CASSSSGHEQYF
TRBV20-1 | CGYAAASYEQYF
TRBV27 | CASGRDSWGNEQYF
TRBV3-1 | CASSQGQGFVKETQYF
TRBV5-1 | CASSLGELDTEAFF
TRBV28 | CASGPRRAGGLYNEQFF
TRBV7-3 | CASSSASGVNTGELFF
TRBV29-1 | CSGGGQGPNEKLFF
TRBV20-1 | CSARRSGRNEQYF
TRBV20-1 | CSAITVTGELFF
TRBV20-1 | CSARGTGSSNSPLHF
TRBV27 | CASSLWTGGRVNSPLHF
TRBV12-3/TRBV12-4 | CASSLTGQFQETQYF
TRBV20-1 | CSARWTSGTTDTQYF
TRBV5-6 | CASSLRLAGVFATDTQYF
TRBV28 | CASSLNSGGARHEQYF
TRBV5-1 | CASSFNRAYEQYF
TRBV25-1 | CASTLGQEQFF
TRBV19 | CASSRSGTGGNYYGYTF
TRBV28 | CASSLFLGDDQETQYF
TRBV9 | CASSVGEGNRDGYTF
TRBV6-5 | CASSYGQGRETQYF
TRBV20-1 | CSARDLSGGANNEQFF
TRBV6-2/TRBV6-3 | CASSTSSGAKVYEQYF
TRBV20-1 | CSARILSSYNEQFF
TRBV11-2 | CASSSQTGPQETQYF
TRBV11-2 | CASSLGAGINTDTQYF
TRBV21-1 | CASSKDPDVAGLARKPAKNIQYF
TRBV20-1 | CSARGTSGIAEQFF
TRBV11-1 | CASSVYRTSAGELFF
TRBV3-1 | CASSQVAGQETQYF
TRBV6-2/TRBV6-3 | CASSLGTDSAEAFF
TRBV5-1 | CASSQGGVSSYNSPLHF
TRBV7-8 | CASSPQSGGASYNEQFF
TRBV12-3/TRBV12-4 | CASSLPLAGEPGYNEQFF
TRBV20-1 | CSALWEAQYF
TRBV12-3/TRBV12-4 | CASSWARDNYNEQFF